This T cell receptor (beta chain) was recovered during a study of blood T cell repertoires in COVID-19. Study-wide background: Spain, Italy and the United States supplied samples that represented acute and convalescent COVID-19.

Study processing details: Researchers report that nucleated cell counts were estimated from reference gene primer amplification. The assay was immunoSEQ multiplex PCR, and TCRdb's table has in-frame clones only and misses some. V, J and clone size reflect that table, while D and trimming were determined from the DNA. The table shows just over 300,000 clones, with 90% occurring only once. Ages ranged from about 18 to 100 years, with residence in about two dozen US areas. Cohorts were based on clinical histories the participants reported. V lost 5 bases and J lost 3, with 13 bases in between. The germline gives CDR1 MNHEY, CDR2 SMNVEV (reference sequence). The CDR3 consists of 14 residues.

This TCR was sampled from a woman in her late teens or twenties with acute COVID-19. The chain has TRBV27 and TRBJ1-1; D possibly corresponds to TRBD1 (6 bases). Sequencing input: PBMCs or T cells enriched from blood (not recorded which). The CDR3 protein is CASSPRTDHTEAFF. For the CDR3, the DNA is TGTGCCAGCAGTCCCCGGACAGACCACACTGAAGCTTTCTTT.